The 15 T cell receptor beta chains in this list originate from one sample, sequenced in a study of T-cell reconstitution after alpha-beta-depleted transplantation in children. During its preparation, the TCRbeta library received unique molecular identifiers. TCRdb re-derived calls from the PCR reads in MiXCR, one entry per CDR3 protein. The sample consists of 450,000 to 500,000 distinct CDR3 sequences, around 12% of them appearing once. The sample consisted of PBMCs from the stem cell graft donor, taken from the stem cell graft. The receptors here all came from a human donor who donated a stem cell graft to a child with combined immunodeficiency.

Only a few counts were recorded for this clonotype. The chain uses TRBV11-2 and TRBJ2-2; TRBD2 is a possible D gene (6 bases). This CDR3 is 19 amino acids long. Germline V gene data show CDR1 as SGHAT and CDR2 as FQNNGV. Trimming cost V 4 bases and J 4 bases, with 25 bases left between them. CDR3 protein: CASSSRLVRAGTGTGELFF. The CDR3 DNA reads as TGTGCCAGCAGCTCCAGACTAGTACGGGCCGGCACGGGCACCGGGGAGCTGTTTTTT. Full variable domain (rest looked up from reference TRBV11-2 and TRBJ2-2): EAGVAQSPRYKIIEKRQSVAFWCNPISGHATLYWYQQILGQGPKLLIQFQNNGVVDDSQLPKDRFSAERLKGVDSTLKIQPAKLEDSAVYLCASSSRLVRAGTGTGELFFGEGSRLTVL.

The table lists this clonotype with a few counts. The V call is TRBV7-2, the J call TRBJ2-1, with a possible D match to TRBD1 (5 bases). The germline V gene has CDR1 SGHTA and CDR2 FQGNSA. V lost 1 base, J lost 8 bases, and 9 bases lay in between. This CDR3 has 13 amino acids. This CDR3 is CASSLVGRHEQFF. The CDR3 nucleotides read TGTGCCAGCAGCTTAGTGGGGCGCCATGAGCAGTTCTTC.

The gene calls are TRBV11-2 and TRBJ2-7, with TRBD2 as a possible D gene (6 bases). Per germline, CDR1 SGHAT and CDR2 FQNNGV. The CDR3 is 21 residues long. The ends were cut back, 5 bases at V and 0 bases at J, with 32 bases in the middle. CDR3 residues: CASSPRNFRGLYSTSSYEQYF. CDR3 in DNA: TGTGCCAGCAGCCCAAGGAATTTTCGGGGGTTGTACAGCACGAGCTCCTACGAGCAGTACTTC. Full variable domain (outside the CDR3, taken from reference TRBV11-2 and TRBJ2-7): EAGVAQSPRYKIIEKRQSVAFWCNPISGHATLYWYQQILGQGPKLLIQFQNNGVVDDSQLPKDRFSAERLKGVDSTLKIQPAKLEDSAVYLCASSPRNFRGLYSTSSYEQYFGPGTRLTVT.

The chain uses TRBV29-1 and TRBJ2-2; TRBD1 agrees at 9 bases. The germline gives CDR1 SQVTM, CDR2 ANQGSEA. This CDR3 is 14 amino acids long. The V gene end was trimmed by 6 bases and the J gene end by 1 base; junction bases not matched to a gene: 3. CDR3 residues: CSVGTGMNTGELFF. The DNA of the CDR3 is TGCAGCGTCGGGACAGGGATGAACACCGGGGAGCTGTTTTTT.

This chain connects TRBV2 to TRBJ1-2, with D perhaps matching TRBD1 (5 bases). Per germline, CDR1 SNHLY and CDR2 FYNNEI. There are 13 residues in the CDR3. Deletions cut 1 base from V and 6 bases from J, with 9 bases between. CDR3 DNA sequence: TGTGCCAGCAGTGAAGAGGGGAGTCATGGCTACACCTTC. Its protein product is CASSEEGSHGYTF.

DNA of the CDR3: TGCAGCGCCCGAGGGACTAGCGGGATCGAGACCCAGTACTTC. This codes for CSARGTSGIETQYF. The V and J genes are TRBV29-1 and TRBJ2-5; 13 bases map to TRBD2. Germline loops: CDR1 SQVTM, CDR2 ANQGSEA. The V gene end was trimmed by 7 bases and the J gene end by 5 bases; junction bases not matched to a gene: 7. This CDR3 is 14 amino acids long.

In its sample, this clonotype was seen a few times. This chain links TRBV5-8 with TRBJ2-1; 9 bases are a match to TRBD1. Germline assignment: CDR1 SGHTS and CDR2 YDEGEE. The CDR3 totals 16 residues. J gave up 7 bases and V 4 bases, and 12 bases lay outside the gene matches. The chain's CDR3 is CASSPPGTGIRNEQFF. CDR3 DNA: TGTGCCAGCAGCCCGCCCGGGACAGGGATCCGTAATGAGCAGTTCTTC.

This rearrangement joins TRBV12-3 or TRBV12-4 to TRBJ2-5; 11 bases agree with TRBD2. This CDR3 is 15 amino acids long. Germline trimming cut 8 bases from V and 5 bases from J; bases unmatched to any gene: 10. The CDR3, as DNA: TGTGCCAGCTCGCCACTAGCGGGAGAGTCGGAGACCCAGTACTTC. Residues: CASSPLAGESETQYF.

V gene TRBV30 combines with J gene TRBJ2-3; TRBD2 might be the D (5 bases). CDR3 size: 12 residues. The V gene's germline CDR1 is GTSNPN and CDR2 SVGIG (reference sequence). V lost 7 bases to trimming and J lost 8 bases, with 16 bases between them. CDR3 loop: CAYDRRFATQYF. CDR3 sequence (DNA): TGTGCCTACGACCGGAGGTTTGCTACGCAGTATTTT.

This clonotype was seen more than once but under ten times. This chain uses TRBV5-1 with TRBJ2-2, with D maybe TRBD1 (5 bases). Looked up from germline, CDR1 is SGHRS and CDR2 is YFSETQ. Trimming left V 0 bases short and J 1 base short, with 7 bases between. There are 15 residues in the CDR3. The CDR3 loop is CASSLARGNTGELFF. CDR3 coding DNA: TGCGCCAGCAGCTTGGCAAGGGGGAACACCGGGGAGCTGTTTTTT. Filled out from reference TRBV5-1 and TRBJ2-2, the complete variable domain reads KAGVTQTPRYLIKTRGQQVTLSCSPISGHRSVSWYQQTPGQGLQFLFEYFSETQRNKGNFPGRFSGRQFSNSRSEMNVSTLELGDSALYLCASSLARGNTGELFFGEGSRLTVL.

This clonotype was observed at least ten times. This chain links TRBV7-9 with TRBJ1-6; no reliable D call. V lost 2 bases and J lost 0, with 5 bases in between. Germline values: CDR1 SEHNR, CDR2 FQNEAQ (reference sequence). This CDR3 comprises 15 residues. The CDR3 coding sequence is TGTGCCAGCAGCTTAAGGAGCTCCTATAATTCACCCCTCCACTTT. Translation gives CASSLRSSYNSPLHF.

This clonotype has at least ten counts. The chain recombines TRBV5-5 with TRBJ2-2; 7 bases fit TRBD1. The trim removed 4 bases at V and 4 bases at J, leaving 4 bases unmatched. Germline CDR1 is SGHKS and CDR2 is YYEKEE (reference sequence). This CDR3 comprises 14 residues. CDR3 region: CASSPRQGTGELFF. CDR3 coding DNA: TGTGCCAGCAGCCCCAGACAGGGCACCGGGGAGCTGTTTTTT.

This clonotype has a handful of counts. The chain carries TRBV7-8 and TRBJ2-5, with 7 nucleotides matching TRBD2. CDR3 length: 15 amino acids. J was trimmed by 7 bases and V by 1 base; bases with no gene match: 9. Germline CDR1 and CDR2: SGHVS and FQNEAQ. The chain's CDR3 is CASSLVVSGPGTQYF. CDR3 DNA: TGTGCCAGCAGCTTAGTAGTTAGCGGGCCGGGGACCCAGTACTTC.

V and J are TRBV30 and TRBJ1-6; D may be TRBD1 (5 bases). The V and J ends lost 0 bases and 1 base respectively, with 19 bases between them. Germline CDR1 is GTSNPN and CDR2 is SVGIG (reference sequence). The CDR3 runs 19 residues. The CDR3 DNA follows: TGTGCCTGGAGTGTACTCGGGGCGGGGGTACGATCCTATAATTCACCCCTCCACTTT. Translation: CAWSVLGAGVRSYNSPLHF. The complete variable domain, with remaining parts taken from reference TRBV30 and TRBJ1-6, reads SQTIHQWPATLVQPVGSPLSLECTVEGTSNPNLYWYRQAAGRGLQLLFYSVGIGQISSEVPQNLSASRPQDRQFILSSKKLLLSDSGFYLCAWSVLGAGVRSYNSPLHFGNGTRLTVT.

Many counts were recorded for this clonotype. The V and J genes are TRBV11-2 and TRBJ2-7, with TRBD1 as a possible D gene (5 bases). V lost 2 bases to trimming and J lost 0 bases, with 8 bases between them. The germline CDR1 and CDR2 sequences are SGHAT and FQNNGV. The CDR3 loop spans 14 amino acids. The CDR3 nucleotides read TGTGCCAGCAGCTTAACAGGTAGCTCCTACGAGCAGTACTTC. Its protein product is CASSLTGSSYEQYF.